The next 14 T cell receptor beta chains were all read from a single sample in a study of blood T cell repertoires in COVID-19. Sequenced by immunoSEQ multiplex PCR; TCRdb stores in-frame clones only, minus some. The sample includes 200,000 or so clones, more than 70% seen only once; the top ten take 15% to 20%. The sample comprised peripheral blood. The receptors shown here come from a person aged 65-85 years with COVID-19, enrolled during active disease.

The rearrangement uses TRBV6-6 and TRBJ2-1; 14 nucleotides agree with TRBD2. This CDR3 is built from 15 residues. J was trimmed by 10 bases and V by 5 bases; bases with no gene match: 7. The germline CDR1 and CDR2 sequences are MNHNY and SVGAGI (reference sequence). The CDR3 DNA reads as TGTGCCAGCAGTAAGGGACTAGCGGGGGTTTTGGAGCAGTTCTTC. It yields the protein CASSKGLAGVLEQFF.

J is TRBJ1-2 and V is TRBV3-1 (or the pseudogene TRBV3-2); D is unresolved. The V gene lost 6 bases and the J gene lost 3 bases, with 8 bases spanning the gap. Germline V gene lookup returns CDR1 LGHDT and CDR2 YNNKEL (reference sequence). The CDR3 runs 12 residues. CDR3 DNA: TGTGCCAGCAGTGCAGGATACTATGGCTACACCTTC. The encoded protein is CASSAGYYGYTF.

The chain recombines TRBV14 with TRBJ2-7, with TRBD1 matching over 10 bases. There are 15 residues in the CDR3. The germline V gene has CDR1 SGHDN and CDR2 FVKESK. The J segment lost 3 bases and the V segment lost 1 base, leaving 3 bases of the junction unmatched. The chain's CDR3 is CASSQGQGAGYEQYF. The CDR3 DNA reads TGTGCCAGCAGCCAAGGACAGGGGGCTGGCTACGAGCAGTACTTC.

CDR3 DNA sequence: TGCGCCAGCAGGCGTGCCCAGGGACAAACTTCACCCCTCCACTTT. Amino acids: CASRRAQGQTSPLHF. The chain recombines TRBV5-1 with TRBJ1-6, with D possibly being TRBD1 (6 bases). Trimming left V 5 bases short and J 9 bases short, with 18 bases between. From germline, CDR1 is SGHRS and CDR2 YFSETQ. The CDR3 sequence is 15 residues long.

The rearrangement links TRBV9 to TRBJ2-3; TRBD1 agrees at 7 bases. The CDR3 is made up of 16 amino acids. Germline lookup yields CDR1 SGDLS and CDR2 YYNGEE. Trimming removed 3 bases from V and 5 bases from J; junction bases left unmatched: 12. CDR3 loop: CASSAYRGAFVDTQYF. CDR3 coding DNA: TGTGCCAGCAGCGCCTACAGGGGTGCATTCGTAGATACGCAGTATTTT.

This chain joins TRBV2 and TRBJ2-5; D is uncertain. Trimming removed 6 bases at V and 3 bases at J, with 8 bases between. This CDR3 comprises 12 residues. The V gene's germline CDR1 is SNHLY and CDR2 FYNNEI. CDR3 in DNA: TGTGCCAGCAGCGCGGAAAAAGAGACCCAGTACTTC. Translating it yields CASSAEKETQYF.

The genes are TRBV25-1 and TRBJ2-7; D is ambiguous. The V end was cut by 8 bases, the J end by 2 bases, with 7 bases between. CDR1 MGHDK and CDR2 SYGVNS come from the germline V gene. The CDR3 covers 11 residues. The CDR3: CASAKAYEQYF. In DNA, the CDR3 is TGTGCCAGCGCGAAAGCCTACGAGCAGTACTTC.

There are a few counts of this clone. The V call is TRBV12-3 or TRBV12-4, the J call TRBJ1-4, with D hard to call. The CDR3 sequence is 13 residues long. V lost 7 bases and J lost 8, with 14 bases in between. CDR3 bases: TGTGCCAGCAAAGAGGGAGGAGGAGAAAAACTGTTTTTT. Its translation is CASKEGGGEKLFF.

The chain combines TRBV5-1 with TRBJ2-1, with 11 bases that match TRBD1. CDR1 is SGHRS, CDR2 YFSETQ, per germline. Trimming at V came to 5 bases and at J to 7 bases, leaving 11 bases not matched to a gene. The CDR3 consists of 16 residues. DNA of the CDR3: TGCGCCAGCAGTGCATACCGGGACAGGGGGAGAAATGAGCAGTTCTTC. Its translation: CASSAYRDRGRNEQFF. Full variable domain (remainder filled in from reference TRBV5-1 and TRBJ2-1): KAGVTQTPRYLIKTRGQQVTLSCSPISGHRSVSWYQQTPGQGLQFLFEYFSETQRNKGNFPGRFSGRQFSNSRSEMNVSTLELGDSALYLCASSAYRDRGRNEQFFGPGTRLTVL.

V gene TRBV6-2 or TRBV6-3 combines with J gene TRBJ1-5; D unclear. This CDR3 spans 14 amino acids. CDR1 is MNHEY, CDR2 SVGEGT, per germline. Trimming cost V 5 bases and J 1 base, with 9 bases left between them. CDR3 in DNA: TGTGCCAGCAGTGCCAAGGAGAGCAATCAGCCCCAGCATTTT. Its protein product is CASSAKESNQPQHF.

The CDR3 DNA follows: TGTGCCAGCAGTTTGGACAGAGACTCACCCCTCCACTTT. Amino acid sequence: CASSLDRDSPLHF. The rearrangement links TRBV6-5 to TRBJ1-6; the D gene is possibly TRBD1 (6 bases). The length of the CDR3 is 13 residues. V was clipped by 4 bases and J by 10 bases, with 11 bases between them. Germline CDR1 is MNHEY and CDR2 is SVGAGI.

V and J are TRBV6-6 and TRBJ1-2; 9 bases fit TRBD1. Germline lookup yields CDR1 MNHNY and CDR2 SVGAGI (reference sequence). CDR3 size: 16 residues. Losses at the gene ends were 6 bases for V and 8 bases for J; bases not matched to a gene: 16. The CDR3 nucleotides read TGTGCCAGCAGCCGTCTAACCCGGGACAGGGTTGAGGGCTACACCTTC. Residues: CASSRLTRDRVEGYTF.

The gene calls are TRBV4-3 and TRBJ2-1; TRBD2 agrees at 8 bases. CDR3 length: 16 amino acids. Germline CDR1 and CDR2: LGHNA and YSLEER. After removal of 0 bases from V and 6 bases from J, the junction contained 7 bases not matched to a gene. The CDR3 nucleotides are TGCGCCAGCAGCCAAGATTTAGAGACTAGCGTCAATGAGCAGTTCTTC. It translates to CASSQDLETSVNEQFF.

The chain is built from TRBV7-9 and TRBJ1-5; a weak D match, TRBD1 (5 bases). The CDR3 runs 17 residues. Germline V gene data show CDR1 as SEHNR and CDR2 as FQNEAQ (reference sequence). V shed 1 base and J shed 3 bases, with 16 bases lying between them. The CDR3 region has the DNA TGTGCCAGCAGCTTAGGATCGGCCAGACAGTTCAATCAGCCCCAGCATTTT. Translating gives CASSLGSARQFNQPQHF.